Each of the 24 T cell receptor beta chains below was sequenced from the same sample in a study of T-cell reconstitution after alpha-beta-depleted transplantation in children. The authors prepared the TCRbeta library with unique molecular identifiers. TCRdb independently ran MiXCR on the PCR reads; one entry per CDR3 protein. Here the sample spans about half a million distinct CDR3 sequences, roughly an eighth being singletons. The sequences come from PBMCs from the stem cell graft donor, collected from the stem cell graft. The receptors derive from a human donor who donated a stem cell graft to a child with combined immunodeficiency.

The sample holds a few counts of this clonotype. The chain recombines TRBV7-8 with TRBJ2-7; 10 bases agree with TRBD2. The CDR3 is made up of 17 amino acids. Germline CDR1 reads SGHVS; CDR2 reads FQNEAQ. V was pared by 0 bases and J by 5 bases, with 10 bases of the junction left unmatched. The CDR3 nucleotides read TGTGCCAGCAGCTTAGCTGGTAGCGGGAGGCCAAGAAACGAGCAGTACTTC. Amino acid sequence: CASSLAGSGRPRNEQYF.

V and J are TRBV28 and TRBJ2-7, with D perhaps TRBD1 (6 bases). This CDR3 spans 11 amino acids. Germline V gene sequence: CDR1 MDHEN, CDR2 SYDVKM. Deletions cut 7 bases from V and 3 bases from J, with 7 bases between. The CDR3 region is CASIRGYEQYF. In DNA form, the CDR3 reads TGTGCCAGCATCAGGGGCTACGAGCAGTACTTC. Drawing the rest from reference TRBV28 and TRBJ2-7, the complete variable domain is DVKVTQSSRYLVKRTGEKVFLECVQDMDHENMFWYRQDPGLGLRLIYFSYDVKMKEKGDIPEGYSVSREKKERFSLILESASTNQTSMYLCASIRGYEQYFGPGTRLTVT.

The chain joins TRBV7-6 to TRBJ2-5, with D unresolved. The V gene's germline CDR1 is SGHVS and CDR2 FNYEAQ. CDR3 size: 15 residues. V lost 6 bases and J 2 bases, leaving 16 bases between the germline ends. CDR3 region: CASSPVGTTQETQYF. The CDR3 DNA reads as TGTGCCAGCAGTCCAGTAGGCACTACTCAAGAGACCCAGTACTTC.

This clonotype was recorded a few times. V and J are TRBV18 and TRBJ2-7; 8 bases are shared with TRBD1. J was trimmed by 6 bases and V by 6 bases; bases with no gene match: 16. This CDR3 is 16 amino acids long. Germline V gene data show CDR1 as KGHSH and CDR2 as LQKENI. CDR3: CASSQGATGTGGEQYF. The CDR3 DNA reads TGTGCCAGCTCCCAAGGGGCTACAGGGACAGGAGGCGAGCAGTACTTC.

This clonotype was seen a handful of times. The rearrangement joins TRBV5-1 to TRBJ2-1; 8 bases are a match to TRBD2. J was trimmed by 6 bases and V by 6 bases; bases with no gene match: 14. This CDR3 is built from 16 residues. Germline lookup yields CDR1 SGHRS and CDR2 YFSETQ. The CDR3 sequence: CASNLALGGGSNEQFF. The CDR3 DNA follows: TGCGCCAGCAATCTTGCACTGGGCGGGGGGAGCAATGAGCAGTTCTTC. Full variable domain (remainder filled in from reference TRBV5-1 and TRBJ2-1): KAGVTQTPRYLIKTRGQQVTLSCSPISGHRSVSWYQQTPGQGLQFLFEYFSETQRNKGNFPGRFSGRQFSNSRSEMNVSTLELGDSALYLCASNLALGGGSNEQFFGPGTRLTVL.

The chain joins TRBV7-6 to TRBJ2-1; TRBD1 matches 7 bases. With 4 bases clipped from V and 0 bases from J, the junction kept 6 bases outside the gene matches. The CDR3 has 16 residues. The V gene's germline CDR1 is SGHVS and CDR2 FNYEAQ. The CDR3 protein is CASSSTGPSSYNEQFF. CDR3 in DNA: TGTGCCAGCAGCTCGACAGGGCCTAGCTCCTACAATGAGCAGTTCTTC.

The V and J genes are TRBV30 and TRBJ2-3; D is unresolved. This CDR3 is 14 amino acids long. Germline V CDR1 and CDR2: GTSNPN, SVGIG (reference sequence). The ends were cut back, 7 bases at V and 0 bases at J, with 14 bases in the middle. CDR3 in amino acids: CAFRPRSSTDTQYF. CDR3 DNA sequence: TGTGCCTTCAGGCCCCGCTCTAGCACAGATACGCAGTATTTT.

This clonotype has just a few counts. The CDR3 nucleotides read TGTGCCAGCAGTTTCGGCAGCAACACTGAAGCTTTCTTT. This codes for CASSFGSNTEAFF. The V call is TRBV12-3 or TRBV12-4, the J call TRBJ1-1; D remains unclear. The CDR3 length is 13 residues. The V end was cut by 3 bases, the J end by 2 bases, with 7 bases between.

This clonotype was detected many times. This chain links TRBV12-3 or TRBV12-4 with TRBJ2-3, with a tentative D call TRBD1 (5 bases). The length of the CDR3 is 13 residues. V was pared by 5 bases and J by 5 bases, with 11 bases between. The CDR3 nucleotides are TGTGCCAGCAGTGGGGCGTCGGGAGATACGCAGTATTTT. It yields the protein CASSGASGDTQYF.

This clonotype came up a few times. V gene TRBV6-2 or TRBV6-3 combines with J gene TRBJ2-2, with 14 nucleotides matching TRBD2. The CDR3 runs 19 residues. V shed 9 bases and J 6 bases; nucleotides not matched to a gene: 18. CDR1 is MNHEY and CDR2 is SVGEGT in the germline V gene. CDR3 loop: CASGTRLAGGPSLAGELFF. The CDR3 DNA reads TGTGCCAGTGGGACCCGACTAGCGGGAGGGCCAAGTCTTGCCGGGGAGCTGTTTTTT.

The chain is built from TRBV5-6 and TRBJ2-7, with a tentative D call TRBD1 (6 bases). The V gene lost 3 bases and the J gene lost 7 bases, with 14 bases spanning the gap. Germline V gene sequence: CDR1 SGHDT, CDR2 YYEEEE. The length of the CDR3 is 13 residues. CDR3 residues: CASSYRTVKEQYF. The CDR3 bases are TGTGCCAGCAGCTACCGGACAGTGAAAGAGCAGTACTTC.

The CDR3 is CASSPFQGDNTEAFF. The CDR3 bases are TGCGCCAGCAGCCCGTTTCAGGGCGACAACACTGAAGCTTTCTTT. The chain joins TRBV4-3 to TRBJ1-1; TRBD1 is a possible D gene (5 bases). V lost 4 bases, J lost 2 bases, and 14 bases lay in between. This CDR3 contains 15 residues. CDR1 LGHNA and CDR2 YSLEER come from the germline V gene.

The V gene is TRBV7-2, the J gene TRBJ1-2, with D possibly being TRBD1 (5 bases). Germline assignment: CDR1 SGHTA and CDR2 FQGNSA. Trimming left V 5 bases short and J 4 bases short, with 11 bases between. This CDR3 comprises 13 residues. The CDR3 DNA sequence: TGTGCCAGCAGCGGCAGGGTTGCCTATGGCTACACCTTC. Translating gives CASSGRVAYGYTF.

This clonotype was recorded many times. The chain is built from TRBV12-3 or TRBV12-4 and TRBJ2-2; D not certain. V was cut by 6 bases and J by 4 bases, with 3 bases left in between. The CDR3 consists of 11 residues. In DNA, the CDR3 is TGTGCCAGCAGCGCCACCGGGGAGCTGTTTTTT. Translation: CASSATGELFF.

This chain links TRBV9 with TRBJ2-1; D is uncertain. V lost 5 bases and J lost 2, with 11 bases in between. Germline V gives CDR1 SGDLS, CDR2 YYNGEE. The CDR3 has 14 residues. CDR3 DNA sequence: TGTGCCAGCAGTCGCCGTGGAGCCTACAATGAGCAGTTCTTC. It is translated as CASSRRGAYNEQFF.

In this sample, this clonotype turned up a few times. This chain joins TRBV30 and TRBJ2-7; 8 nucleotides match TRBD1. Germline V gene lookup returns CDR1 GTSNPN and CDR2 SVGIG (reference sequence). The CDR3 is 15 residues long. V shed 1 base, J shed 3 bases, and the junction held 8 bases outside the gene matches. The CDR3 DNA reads TGTGCCTGGAGTGCGGAGACAGGGGTGGGCTACGAGCAGTACTTC. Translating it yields CAWSAETGVGYEQYF.

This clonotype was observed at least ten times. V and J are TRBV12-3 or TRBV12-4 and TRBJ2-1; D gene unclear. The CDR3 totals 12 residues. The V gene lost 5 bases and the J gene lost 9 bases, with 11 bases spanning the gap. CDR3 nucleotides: TGTGCCAGCAGTCGACCCAAGGGTGAGCAGTTCTTC. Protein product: CASSRPKGEQFF.

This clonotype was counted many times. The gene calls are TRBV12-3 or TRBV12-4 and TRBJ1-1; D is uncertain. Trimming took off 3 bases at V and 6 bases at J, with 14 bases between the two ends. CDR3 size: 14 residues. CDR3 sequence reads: CASSFGDGSAEAFF. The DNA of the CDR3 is TGTGCCAGCAGTTTTGGAGATGGGAGCGCTGAAGCTTTCTTT.

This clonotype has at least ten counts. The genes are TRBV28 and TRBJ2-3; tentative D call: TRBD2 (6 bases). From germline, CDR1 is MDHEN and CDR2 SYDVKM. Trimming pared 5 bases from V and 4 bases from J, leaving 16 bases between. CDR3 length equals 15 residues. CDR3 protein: CASSRDSSSADTQYF. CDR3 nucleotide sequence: TGTGCCAGCAGTAGGGACTCCAGCAGTGCAGATACGCAGTATTTT.

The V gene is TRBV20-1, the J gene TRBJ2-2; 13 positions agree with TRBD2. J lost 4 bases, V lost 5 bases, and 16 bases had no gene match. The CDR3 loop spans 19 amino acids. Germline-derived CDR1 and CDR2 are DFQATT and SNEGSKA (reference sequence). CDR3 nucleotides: TGCAGTGCTCTCCTTTATCCGGGACTAGCGGGGTACGGCACCGGGGAGCTGTTTTTT. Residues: CSALLYPGLAGYGTGELFF.

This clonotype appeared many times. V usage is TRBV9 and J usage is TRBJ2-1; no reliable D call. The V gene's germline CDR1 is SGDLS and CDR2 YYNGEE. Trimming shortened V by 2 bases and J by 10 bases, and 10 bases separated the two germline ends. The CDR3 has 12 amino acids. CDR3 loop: CASSVSYEEQFF. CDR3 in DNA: TGTGCCAGCAGCGTTTCCTATGAGGAGCAGTTCTTC.

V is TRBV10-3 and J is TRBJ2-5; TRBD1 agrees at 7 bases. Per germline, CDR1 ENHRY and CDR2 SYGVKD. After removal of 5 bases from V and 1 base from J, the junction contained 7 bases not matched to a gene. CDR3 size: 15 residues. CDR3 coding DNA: TGTGCCATCAGTAAGGGGGACAGCAGCCAAGAGACCCAGTACTTC. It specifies CAISKGDSSQETQYF.

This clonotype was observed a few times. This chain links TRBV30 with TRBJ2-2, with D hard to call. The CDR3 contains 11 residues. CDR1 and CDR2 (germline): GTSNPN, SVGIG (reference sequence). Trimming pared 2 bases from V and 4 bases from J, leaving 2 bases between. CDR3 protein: CAWSPTGELFF. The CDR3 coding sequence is TGTGCCTGGAGTCCCACCGGGGAGCTGTTTTTT.

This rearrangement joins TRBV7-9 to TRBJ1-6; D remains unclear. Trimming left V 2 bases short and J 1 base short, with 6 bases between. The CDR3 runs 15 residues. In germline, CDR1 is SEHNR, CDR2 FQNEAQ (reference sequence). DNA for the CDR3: TGTGCCAGCAGCTTAATGGGTTCCTATAATTCACCCCTCCACTTT. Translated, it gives CASSLMGSYNSPLHF.